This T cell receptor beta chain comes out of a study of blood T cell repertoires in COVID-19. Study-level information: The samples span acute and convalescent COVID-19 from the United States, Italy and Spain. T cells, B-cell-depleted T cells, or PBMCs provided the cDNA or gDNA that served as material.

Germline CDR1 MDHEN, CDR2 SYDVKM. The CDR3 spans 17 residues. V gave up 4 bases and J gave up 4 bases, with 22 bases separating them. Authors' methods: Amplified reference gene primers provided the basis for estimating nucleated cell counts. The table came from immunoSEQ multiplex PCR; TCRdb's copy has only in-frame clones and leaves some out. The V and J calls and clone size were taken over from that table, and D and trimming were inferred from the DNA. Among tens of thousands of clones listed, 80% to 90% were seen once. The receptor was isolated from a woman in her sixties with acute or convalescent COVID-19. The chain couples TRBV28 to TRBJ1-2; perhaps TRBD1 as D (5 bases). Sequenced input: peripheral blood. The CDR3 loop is CASSSWVSGRGSYGYTF. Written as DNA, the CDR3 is TGTGCCAGCAGTTCCTGGGTCTCAGGGCGAGGTTCCTATGGCTACACCTTC.